The 32 T cell receptor beta chains below were found in one sample sequenced in a study of blood T cell repertoires in COVID-19. Sequencing used immunoSEQ multiplex PCR; TCRdb keeps in-frame clones, though not all of them. The sample contains about 100,000 clones, about 90% of which appear only once. The sample comprised peripheral blood. The source of these receptors is a human donor in a cohort sampled during active COVID-19.

The chain couples TRBV7-2 to TRBJ2-4; D unclear. CDR1 is SGHTA, CDR2 FQGNSA, per germline. The CDR3 spans 15 residues. The germline V and J ends were trimmed by 6 bases and 5 bases, with 17 bases remaining between them. This CDR3 is CASRRDPSDENIQYF. The CDR3 DNA is TGTGCCAGCAGAAGAGACCCGAGCGACGAAAACATTCAGTACTTC.

This sequence joins TRBV27 and TRBJ2-5; TRBD1 agrees at 9 bases. The length of the CDR3 is 14 residues. Germline V gives CDR1 MNHEY, CDR2 SMNVEV (reference sequence). The V segment lost 5 bases and the J segment 5 bases; nucleotides outside the gene matches: 6. The CDR3 sequence is CASSLSGTGETQYF. Here the CDR3 DNA reads TGTGCCAGCAGTCTCTCCGGGACAGGGGAGACCCAGTACTTC.

This chain's CDR3 is CATTPGLAGGHNEQFF. In nucleotides, the CDR3 is TGTGCCACGACGCCGGGACTAGCGGGAGGTCACAATGAGCAGTTCTTC. The chain uses TRBV24-1 and TRBJ2-1, with 15 bases fitting TRBD2. The CDR3 consists of 16 residues. Germline lookup yields CDR1 KGHDR and CDR2 SFDVKD. V lost 10 bases, J lost 5 bases, and 8 bases stayed unmatched.

V usage is TRBV19 and J usage is TRBJ1-4; possible D gene TRBD1, 6 bases. CDR1 and CDR2 from the germline V gene are LNHDA and SQIVND (reference sequence). This CDR3 contains 14 residues. Trimming left V 3 bases short and J 3 bases short, with 8 bases between. Here the CDR3 DNA reads TGTGCCAGTAGTATCACAGGGTCTAATGAAAAACTGTTTTTT. Protein sequence: CASSITGSNEKLFF.

This clone was detected only once. The chain combines TRBV7-9 with TRBJ1-1, with 7 positions matching TRBD1. Germline trimming cut 5 bases from V and 0 bases from J; bases unmatched to any gene: 9. Germline V gene sequence: CDR1 SEHNR, CDR2 FQNEAQ (reference sequence). The CDR3 is 16 amino acids. CDR3 in amino acids: CASSRGRGGMNTEAFF. For the CDR3, the DNA is TGTGCCAGCAGCAGGGGGCGAGGGGGTATGAACACTGAAGCTTTCTTT. Full variable domain (rest looked up from reference TRBV7-9 and TRBJ1-1): DTGVSQNPRHKITKRGQNVTFRCDPISEHNRLYWYRQTLGQGPEFLTYFQNEAQLEKSRLLSDRFSAERPKGSFSTLEIQRTEQGDSAMYLCASSRGRGGMNTEAFFGQGTRLTVV.

This chain links TRBV11-2 with TRBJ2-2; 7 nucleotides match TRBD1. With 5 bases clipped from V and 7 bases from J, the junction kept 10 bases outside the gene matches. The germline V gene has CDR1 SGHAT and CDR2 FQNNGV. The CDR3 covers 15 residues. The CDR3 loop is CASSLTKGAGGELFF. The CDR3 nucleotides are TGTGCCAGCAGCCTTACCAAGGGGGCGGGCGGGGAGCTGTTTTTT. Complete variable domain (other parts from reference TRBV11-2 and TRBJ2-2): EAGVAQSPRYKIIEKRQSVAFWCNPISGHATLYWYQQILGQGPKLLIQFQNNGVVDDSQLPKDRFSAERLKGVDSTLKIQPAKLEDSAVYLCASSLTKGAGGELFFGEGSRLTVL.

The V and J genes are TRBV30 and TRBJ2-2; weak D call: TRBD2 (6 bases). CDR3 length: 11 residues. Germline V gene lookup returns CDR1 GTSNPN and CDR2 SVGIG (reference sequence). With 7 bases removed from V and 7 bases from J, the gap between germline ends came to 10 bases. The CDR3 region is CASGDFGELFF. DNA of the CDR3: TGTGCCTCCGGGGACTTCGGGGAGCTGTTTTTT. The full variable domain, in which reference TRBV30 and TRBJ2-2 provide the parts outside the CDR3, is SQTIHQWPATLVQPVGSPLSLECTVEGTSNPNLYWYRQAAGRGLQLLFYSVGIGQISSEVPQNLSASRPQDRQFILSSKKLLLSDSGFYLCASGDFGELFFGEGSRLTVL.

The table lists this clone with a count of one. V gene TRBV25-1 combines with J gene TRBJ2-1, with 10 bases fitting TRBD2. The V and J ends lost 3 bases and 6 bases, in that order; junction bases with no gene match: 5. The V gene's germline CDR1 is MGHDK and CDR2 SYGVNS. This CDR3 is built from 15 residues. CDR3 DNA sequence: TGTGCCAGCAGTGATAGCGGGAGGTTAGGCAATGAGCAGTTCTTC. It encodes CASSDSGRLGNEQFF. The full variable domain, completed using reference TRBV25-1 and TRBJ2-1, is EADIYQTPRYLVIGTGKKITLECSQTMGHDKMYWYQQDPGMELHLIHYSYGVNSTEKGDLSSESTVSRIRTEHFPLTLESARPSHTSQYLCASSDSGRLGNEQFFGPGTRLTVL.

The chain joins TRBV30 to TRBJ2-1; D is unresolved. Trimming cost V 4 bases and J 5 bases, with 12 bases left between them. Germline V gives CDR1 GTSNPN, CDR2 SVGIG (reference sequence). The CDR3 sequence is 13 residues long. The DNA of the CDR3 is TGTGCCTGGAAATTTAAGCAGGACAATGAGCAGTTCTTC. It yields the protein CAWKFKQDNEQFF.

This clone was observed a few times. The rearrangement uses TRBV7-9 and TRBJ1-6; 8 bases map to TRBD1. The J segment lost 7 bases and the V segment lost 2 bases, leaving 4 bases of the junction unmatched. Germline V gene data show CDR1 as SEHNR and CDR2 as FQNEAQ (reference sequence). The CDR3 is made up of 15 amino acids. The CDR3 loop is CASSLQRTGNSPLHF. CDR3 nucleotides: TGTGCCAGCAGCTTACAAAGGACAGGGAATTCACCCCTCCACTTT.

CDR3 loop: CASSARGGGGSFHEQYF. DNA for the CDR3: TGTGCCAGCAGCGCCCGAGGGGGGGGCGGGAGCTTCCACGAGCAGTACTTC. The chain recombines TRBV7-2 with TRBJ2-7; TRBD2 is a possible D gene (7 bases). There are 17 residues in the CDR3. Trimming pared 5 bases from V and 5 bases from J, leaving 25 bases between. CDR1 is SGHTA and CDR2 is FQGNSA in the germline V gene.

The chain combines TRBV24-1 with TRBJ2-2; possible D gene TRBD2, 5 bases. Per the germline V gene, CDR1 is KGHDR and CDR2 is SFDVKD. The CDR3 contains 18 residues. Trimming left V 5 bases short and J 7 bases short, with 25 bases between. The CDR3 region is CATSARTRWRVGGGELFF. The CDR3 DNA reads TGTGCCACCAGTGCCCGAACGCGATGGCGGGTAGGAGGCGGGGAGCTGTTTTTT.

In this sample, this clone turned up a few times. V and J are TRBV6-4 and TRBJ2-2; maybe TRBD2 (5 bases). V was clipped by 3 bases and J by 2 bases, with 7 bases between them. CDR3 size: 14 residues. CDR1 is MRHNA and CDR2 is SNTAGT in the germline V gene. The CDR3 region has the DNA TGTGCCAGCAGTGAAGCGGATAACACCGGGGAGCTGTTTTTT. Protein: CASSEADNTGELFF.

This rearrangement joins TRBV9 to TRBJ2-7; TRBD1 might be the D (7 bases). The germline V and J ends were trimmed by 4 bases and 1 base, with 15 bases remaining between them. The CDR3 runs to 15 residues. CDR1 and CDR2 (germline): SGDLS, YYNGEE. CDR3: CASSPQGGRSYEQYF. The CDR3 DNA follows: TGTGCCAGCAGCCCCCAGGGGGGACGTTCCTACGAGCAGTACTTC.

The chain employs TRBV24-1 and TRBJ1-2, with D perhaps matching TRBD1 (6 bases). The germline V and J ends were trimmed by 5 bases and 4 bases, with 10 bases remaining between them. The CDR3 is made up of 13 amino acids. The germline CDR1 and CDR2 sequences are KGHDR and SFDVKD. CDR3 in DNA: TGTGCCACCAGTGCAACAGGGAGCTATGGCTACACCTTC. Translation gives CATSATGSYGYTF.

The chain combines TRBV30 with TRBJ2-1; D not resolved. This CDR3 is built from 13 residues. Germline V lookup: CDR1 GTSNPN, CDR2 SVGIG (reference sequence). Trimming took 3 bases from V and 5 from J, leaving 11 bases between them. Here the CDR3 DNA reads TGTGCCTGGAGCGTCAACAGAGACAATGAGCAGTTCTTC. This codes for CAWSVNRDNEQFF.

This chain links TRBV7-2 with TRBJ2-3; D is ambiguous. Germline V CDR1 and CDR2: SGHTA, FQGNSA. Deletions cut 4 bases from V and 7 bases from J, with 9 bases between. CDR3 size: 12 residues. Here the CDR3 DNA reads TGTGCCAGCAGCTCAATTCTAAATACGCAGTATTTT. It is translated as CASSSILNTQYF.

The chain recombines TRBV5-1 with TRBJ2-5, with D maybe TRBD2 (7 bases). The length of the CDR3 is 16 residues. Trimming left V 0 bases short and J 5 bases short, with 17 bases between. From germline, CDR1 is SGHRS and CDR2 YFSETQ. The CDR3 sequence: CASSLEGRGPGETQYF. CDR3 DNA: TGCGCCAGCAGCTTGGAGGGGCGGGGGCCCGGGGAGACCCAGTACTTC.

The V gene is TRBV5-1, the J gene TRBJ2-3, with 8 bases lining up with TRBD1. The CDR3 length is 15 residues. The ends lost 4 bases at V and 6 bases at J; junction bases unmatched: 10. CDR1 is SGHRS, CDR2 YFSETQ, per germline. Here the CDR3 reads CASSPGQVPGDTQYF. Written as DNA, the CDR3 is TGCGCCAGCAGCCCGGGACAGGTCCCTGGGGATACGCAGTATTTT.

The chain joins TRBV18 to TRBJ1-4; no reliable D call. V was trimmed by 3 bases and J by 13 bases, leaving 18 bases between them. The CDR3 length is 14 residues. CDR1 is KGHSH, CDR2 LQKENI, per germline. For the CDR3, the DNA is TGTGCCAGCTCACCGGGGAGGGAGCTCAGAGGACTGTTTTTT. It codes for CASSPGRELRGLFF.

The chain couples TRBV6-1 to TRBJ2-1, with 7 nucleotides matching TRBD2. Losses at the gene ends were 3 bases for V and 0 bases for J; bases not matched to a gene: 2. CDR3 length equals 15 residues. The germline CDR1 and CDR2 sequences are MNHNS and SASEGT. In nucleotides, the CDR3 is TGTGCCAGCAGTGATGGGACTAACTCCTACAATGAGCAGTTCTTC. The encoded protein is CASSDGTNSYNEQFF.

This clone appeared a single time. V is TRBV10-1 and J is TRBJ2-1, with D perhaps TRBD2 (6 bases). The CDR3 loop spans 15 amino acids. V was trimmed by 4 bases and J by 0 bases, leaving 10 bases between them. Per germline, CDR1 WNHNN and CDR2 SYGVQD (reference sequence). In DNA form, the CDR3 reads TGCGCCAGCAGTGTAGCCGGGAGCTCCTACAATGAGCAGTTCTTC. Translated: CASSVAGSSYNEQFF.

This CDR3 is CASSGGASGRFYEQYF. Written as DNA, the CDR3 is TGTGCCAGCAGCGGCGGGGCGAGCGGGAGATTCTACGAGCAGTACTTC. This chain joins TRBV5-6 and TRBJ2-7; 8 bases are a match to TRBD2. The CDR3 has 16 amino acids. Germline CDR1 and CDR2: SGHDT and YYEEEE. J was trimmed by 3 bases and V by 4 bases; bases with no gene match: 12.

CDR3 residues: CAISASLTGGHTEAFF. CDR3 DNA: TGTGCCATCAGTGCCTCCCTCACAGGGGGCCACACTGAAGCTTTCTTT. V and J are TRBV10-3 and TRBJ1-1; 9 bases match TRBD1. CDR1 and CDR2 from the germline V gene are ENHRY and SYGVKD. The V and J ends lost 4 bases and 3 bases, in that order; junction bases with no gene match: 9. The length of the CDR3 is 16 residues.

The V call is TRBV18, the J call TRBJ2-1; TRBD1 is a possible D gene (7 bases). This CDR3 is 14 amino acids long. The V gene's germline CDR1 is KGHSH and CDR2 LQKENI. V was cut by 4 bases and J by 9 bases, with 16 bases left in between. For the CDR3, the DNA is TGTGCCAGCTCACTGGCAGGGGGGCCGACTGAGCAGTTCTTC. It codes for CASSLAGGPTEQFF.

This clone was seen a single time. The chain employs TRBV30 and TRBJ1-5; D not resolved. The CDR3 extends over 18 amino acids. Germline V lookup: CDR1 GTSNPN, CDR2 SVGIG (reference sequence). V lost 0 bases, J lost 3 bases, and 21 bases lay in between. The CDR3 coding sequence is TGTGCCTGGAGTGTAACCTCGGGCTTTGGGAGCTACAATCAGCCCCAGCATTTT. Protein: CAWSVTSGFGSYNQPQHF.

The chain employs TRBV4-2 and TRBJ2-3; the D gene is possibly TRBD1 (6 bases). The CDR3 length is 17 residues. Trimming removed 4 bases at V and 4 bases at J, with 21 bases between. Germline-derived CDR1 and CDR2 are LGHNA and YNFKEQ. As DNA, the CDR3 is TGTGCCAGCAGCCTTAATTACAGGGAAAGGGGAGCAGATACGCAGTATTTT. Translation: CASSLNYRERGADTQYF.

This chain links TRBV15 with TRBJ1-5; D ambiguous. Between the trimmed V and J ends, which lost 0 bases and 4 bases, there was a span of 7 bases. This CDR3 region has 14 residues. Germline V lookup: CDR1 LNHNV, CDR2 YYDKDF (reference sequence). The CDR3 region is CATSRDLMNQPQHF. For the CDR3, the DNA is TGTGCCACCAGCAGAGATTTAATGAATCAGCCCCAGCATTTT.

The CDR3 loop reads CASSPMGTGSSYGYTF. The CDR3 DNA follows: TGCGCCAGCAGCCCTATGGGGACAGGCTCTTCCTATGGCTACACCTTC. The V gene is TRBV4-1, the J gene TRBJ1-2; 8 bases map to TRBD1. J was trimmed by 4 bases and V by 4 bases; bases with no gene match: 11. The CDR3 loop spans 16 amino acids. The germline V gene encodes CDR1 MGHRA and CDR2 YSYEKL.

The chain couples TRBV29-1 to TRBJ2-1; D is possibly TRBD2 (5 bases). V was shortened by 2 bases and J by 0 bases, with 8 bases between the two germline ends. Germline-derived CDR1 and CDR2 are SQVTM and ANQGSEA. CDR3 length: 14 residues. The CDR3, as DNA: TGCAGCGTTGAAAGAGGGAGCTCCTACAATGAGCAGTTCTTC. This codes for CSVERGSSYNEQFF.

The chain combines TRBV4-3 with TRBJ1-2, with D perhaps TRBD1 (6 bases). V lost 4 bases, J lost 8 bases, and 20 bases lay in between. Germline V gene lookup returns CDR1 LGHNA and CDR2 YSLEER. The CDR3 runs 15 residues. CDR3 loop: CASSRGGAGAKGYTF. The CDR3 DNA sequence: TGCGCCAGCAGCCGCGGAGGAGCGGGGGCAAAGGGCTACACCTTC.

This sequence joins TRBV5-1 and TRBJ1-5, with D unclear. This CDR3 region has 15 residues. Germline V lookup: CDR1 SGHRS, CDR2 YFSETQ. The V and J ends lost 2 bases and 0 bases respectively, with 9 bases between them. CDR3 bases: TGCGCCAGCAGCTTTGGAGAGGGTAGCAATCAGCCCCAGCATTTT. It is translated as CASSFGEGSNQPQHF. Full variable domain (remainder filled in from reference TRBV5-1 and TRBJ1-5): KAGVTQTPRYLIKTRGQQVTLSCSPISGHRSVSWYQQTPGQGLQFLFEYFSETQRNKGNFPGRFSGRQFSNSRSEMNVSTLELGDSALYLCASSFGEGSNQPQHFGDGTRLSIL.